A single sample is the source of the 5 T cell receptor beta chains below, sequenced in a study of CD8 T cells in ankylosing spondylitis. Each CDR3 protein is one row after TCRdb ran MiXCR on the 5' RACE reads. The sample consists of roughly 150,000 distinct CDR3 sequences, 9.8% of them appearing once. The sample taken for sequencing was blood, either unsorted or a sorted T cell fraction (not recorded which). Every receptor here comes from a female donor with ankylosing spondylitis or in good health (not recorded which).

This clonotype turned up a few times. This chain connects TRBV9 to TRBJ2-3, with 11 positions matching TRBD2. Germline CDR1 is SGDLS and CDR2 is YYNGEE. V trimming: 2 bases; J trimming: 5 bases; junction bases outside the gene matches: 4. This CDR3 spans 15 amino acids. The CDR3 DNA reads TGTGCCAGCAGCGTTAGCGGGAGGGAAGGAGATACGCAGTATTTT. Translated, it gives CASSVSGREGDTQYF.

The genes are TRBV14 and TRBJ2-1; D is undetermined. Trimming left V 1 base short and J 3 bases short, with 13 bases between. The CDR3 has 16 residues. Germline values: CDR1 SGHDN, CDR2 FVKESK. CDR3 in DNA: TGTGCCAGCAGCCAAGTGTGGGGTCTCTACTACAATGAGCAGTTCTTC. Translation gives CASSQVWGLYYNEQFF.

With respect to this clonotype: One end of the junction is discordant with germline, which a read error may explain. V is TRBV7-9 and J is TRBJ2-2; 10 positions agree with TRBD2. CDR1 SEHNR and CDR2 FQNEAQ come from the germline V gene (reference sequence). The CDR3 contains 15 residues. CDR3 nucleotides: TGTGCCAGCAGCCTAGCGGGAGCCGACACCGGGGAGCTGTTTTTT. As protein: CASSLAGADTGELFF.

This clonotype showed up many times. This rearrangement joins TRBV28 to TRBJ2-1, with a possible D match to TRBD2 (5 bases). Trimming left V 1 base short and J 2 bases short, with 12 bases between. The CDR3 spans 16 residues. Per the germline V gene, CDR1 is MDHEN and CDR2 is SYDVKM. CDR3 sequence reads: CASSLYGFGTYNEQFF. The CDR3 nucleotides read TGTGCCAGCAGTTTATACGGCTTCGGGACCTACAATGAGCAGTTCTTC.

This clonotype was counted many times. The chain carries TRBV9 and TRBJ1-1; 7 bases agree with TRBD1. CDR1 is SGDLS and CDR2 is YYNGEE in the germline V gene. This CDR3 is built from 13 residues. V trimming: 3 bases; J trimming: 4 bases; junction bases outside the gene matches: 3. The CDR3 sequence is CASSGYRGTEAFF. DNA of the CDR3: TGTGCCAGCAGCGGTTACAGGGGCACTGAAGCTTTCTTT.